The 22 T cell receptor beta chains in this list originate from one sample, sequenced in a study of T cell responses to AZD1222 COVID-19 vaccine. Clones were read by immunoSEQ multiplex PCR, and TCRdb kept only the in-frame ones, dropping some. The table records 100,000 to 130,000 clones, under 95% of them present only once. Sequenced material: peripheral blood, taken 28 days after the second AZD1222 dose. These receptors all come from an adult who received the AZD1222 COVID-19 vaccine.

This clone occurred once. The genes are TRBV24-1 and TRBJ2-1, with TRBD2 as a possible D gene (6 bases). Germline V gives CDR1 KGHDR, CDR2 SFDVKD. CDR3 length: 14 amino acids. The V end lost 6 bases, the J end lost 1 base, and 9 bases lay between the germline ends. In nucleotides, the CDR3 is TGTGCCACCAGTAGCGCGGGATCCTACAATGAGCAGTTCTTC. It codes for CATSSAGSYNEQFF.

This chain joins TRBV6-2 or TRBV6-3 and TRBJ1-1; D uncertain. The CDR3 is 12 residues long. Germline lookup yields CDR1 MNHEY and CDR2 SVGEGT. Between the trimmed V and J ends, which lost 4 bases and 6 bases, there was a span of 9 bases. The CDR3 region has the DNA TGTGCCAGCAGTTCACGAGTTGCTGAAGCTTTCTTT. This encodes CASSSRVAEAFF.

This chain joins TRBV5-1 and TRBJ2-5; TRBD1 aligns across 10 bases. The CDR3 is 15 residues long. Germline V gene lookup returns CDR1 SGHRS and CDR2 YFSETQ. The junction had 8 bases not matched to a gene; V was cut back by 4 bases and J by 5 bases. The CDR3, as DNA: TGCGCCAGCAGCCCCGGGACAGGGGACCGGGAGACCCAGTACTTC. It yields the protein CASSPGTGDRETQYF.

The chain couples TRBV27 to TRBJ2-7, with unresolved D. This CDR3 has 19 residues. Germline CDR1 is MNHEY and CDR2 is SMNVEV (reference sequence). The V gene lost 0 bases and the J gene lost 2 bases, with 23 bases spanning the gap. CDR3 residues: CASSLSKRATRSIPYEQYF. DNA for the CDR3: TGTGCCAGCAGTTTATCGAAACGGGCGACAAGGTCCATTCCCTACGAGCAGTACTTC.

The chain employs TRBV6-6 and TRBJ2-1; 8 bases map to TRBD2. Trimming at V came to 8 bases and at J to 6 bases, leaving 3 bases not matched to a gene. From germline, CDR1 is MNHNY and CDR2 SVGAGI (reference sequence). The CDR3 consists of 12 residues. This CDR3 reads CASGAGANEQFF. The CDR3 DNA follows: TGTGCCAGCGGAGCGGGAGCCAATGAGCAGTTCTTC.

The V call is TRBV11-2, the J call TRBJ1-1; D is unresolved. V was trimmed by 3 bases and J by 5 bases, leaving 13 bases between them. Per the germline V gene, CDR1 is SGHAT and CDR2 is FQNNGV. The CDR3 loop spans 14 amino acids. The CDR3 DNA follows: TGTGCCAGCAGCTTGGAAGAAGGCGGGACTGAAGCTTTCTTT. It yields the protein CASSLEEGGTEAFF.

In DNA, the CDR3 is TGTGCCAGCAGCCGTGGACAGACTGAAGCTTTCTTT. This codes for CASSRGQTEAFF. The J gene is TRBJ1-1, the V gene TRBV5-6; D might be TRBD1 (6 bases). V gave up 4 bases and J gave up 5 bases, with 9 bases separating them. The CDR3 runs to 12 residues. Germline loops: CDR1 SGHDT, CDR2 YYEEEE.

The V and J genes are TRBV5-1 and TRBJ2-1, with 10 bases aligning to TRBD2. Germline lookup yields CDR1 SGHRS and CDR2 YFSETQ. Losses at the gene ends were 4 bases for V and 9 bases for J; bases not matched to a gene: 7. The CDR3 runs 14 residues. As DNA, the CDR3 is TGCGCCAGCAGCCAAGGGACTAGCGCACCTGAGCAGTTCTTC. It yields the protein CASSQGTSAPEQFF.

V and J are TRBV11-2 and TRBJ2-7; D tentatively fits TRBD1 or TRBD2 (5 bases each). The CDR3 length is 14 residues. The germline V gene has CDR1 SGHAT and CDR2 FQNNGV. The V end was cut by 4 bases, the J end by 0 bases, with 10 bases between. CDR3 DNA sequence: TGTGCCAGCAGCTGGGGGTATAGCTCCTACGAGCAGTACTTC. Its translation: CASSWGYSSYEQYF.

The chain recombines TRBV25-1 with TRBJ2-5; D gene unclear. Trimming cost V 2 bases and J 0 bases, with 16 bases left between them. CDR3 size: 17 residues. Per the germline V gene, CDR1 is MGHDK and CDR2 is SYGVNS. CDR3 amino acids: CASSEGEDVMYQETQYF. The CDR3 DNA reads TGTGCCAGCAGTGAAGGAGAAGACGTAATGTACCAAGAGACCCAGTACTTC.

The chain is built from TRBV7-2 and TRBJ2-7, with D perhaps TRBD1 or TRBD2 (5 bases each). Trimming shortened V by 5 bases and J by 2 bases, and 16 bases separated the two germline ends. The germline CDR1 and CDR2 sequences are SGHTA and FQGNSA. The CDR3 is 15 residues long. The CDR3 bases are TGTGCCAGCAGCGTAACTCCCGGGGCCCCCTACGAGCAGTACTTC. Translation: CASSVTPGAPYEQYF.

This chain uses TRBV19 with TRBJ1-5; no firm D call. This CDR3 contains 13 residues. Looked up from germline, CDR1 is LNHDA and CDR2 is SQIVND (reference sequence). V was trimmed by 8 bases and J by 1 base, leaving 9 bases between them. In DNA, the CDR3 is TGTGCCAGTCAGGACTGGAGCAATCAGCCCCAGCATTTT. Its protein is CASQDWSNQPQHF. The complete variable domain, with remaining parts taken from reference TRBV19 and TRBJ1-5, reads DGGITQSPKYLFRKEGQNVTLSCEQNLNHDAMYWYRQDPGQGLRLIYYSQIVNDFQKGDIAEGYSVSREKKESFPLTVTSAQKNPTAFYLCASQDWSNQPQHFGDGTRLSIL.

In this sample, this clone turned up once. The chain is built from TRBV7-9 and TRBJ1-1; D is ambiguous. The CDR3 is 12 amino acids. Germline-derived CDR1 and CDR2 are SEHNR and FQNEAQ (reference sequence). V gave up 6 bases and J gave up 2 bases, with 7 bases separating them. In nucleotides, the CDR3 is TGTGCCAGCAGACGAAGCAACACTGAAGCTTTCTTT. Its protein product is CASRRSNTEAFF.

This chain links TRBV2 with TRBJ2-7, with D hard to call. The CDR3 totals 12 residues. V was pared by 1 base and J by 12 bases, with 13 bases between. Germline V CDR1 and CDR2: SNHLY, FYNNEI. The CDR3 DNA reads TGTGCCAGCAGTGAAGGGCCTGATGGTCTGTACTTC. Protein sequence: CASSEGPDGLYF.

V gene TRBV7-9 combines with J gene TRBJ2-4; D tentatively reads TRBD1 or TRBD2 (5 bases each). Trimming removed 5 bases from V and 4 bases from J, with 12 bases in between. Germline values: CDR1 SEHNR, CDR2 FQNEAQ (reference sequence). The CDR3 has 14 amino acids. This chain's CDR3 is CASSTEGSKNIQYF. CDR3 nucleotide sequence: TGTGCCAGCAGCACAGAGGGGAGTAAAAACATTCAGTACTTC.

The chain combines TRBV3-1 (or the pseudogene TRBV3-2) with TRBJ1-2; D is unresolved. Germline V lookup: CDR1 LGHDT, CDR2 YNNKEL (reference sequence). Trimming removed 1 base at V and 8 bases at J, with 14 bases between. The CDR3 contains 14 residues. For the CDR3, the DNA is TGTGCCAGCAGCCAAGTGCAGGCGGGGAGGGGCTACACCTTC. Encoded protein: CASSQVQAGRGYTF.

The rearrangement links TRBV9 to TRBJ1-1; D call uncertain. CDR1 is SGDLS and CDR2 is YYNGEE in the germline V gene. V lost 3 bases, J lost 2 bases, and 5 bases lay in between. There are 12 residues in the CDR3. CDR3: CASSGFNTEAFF. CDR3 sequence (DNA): TGTGCCAGCAGCGGGTTTAACACTGAAGCTTTCTTT.

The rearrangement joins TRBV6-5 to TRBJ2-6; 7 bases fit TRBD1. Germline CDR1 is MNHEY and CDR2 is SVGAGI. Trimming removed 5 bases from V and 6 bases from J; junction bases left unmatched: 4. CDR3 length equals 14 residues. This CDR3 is CASSTGVVANVLTF. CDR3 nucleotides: TGTGCCAGCAGTACAGGGGTTGTGGCCAACGTCCTGACTTTC.

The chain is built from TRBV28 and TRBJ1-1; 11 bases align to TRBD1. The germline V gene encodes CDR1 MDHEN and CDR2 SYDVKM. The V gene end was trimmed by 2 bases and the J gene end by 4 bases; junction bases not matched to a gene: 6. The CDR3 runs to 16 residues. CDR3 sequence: CASSLGSGTGGTEAFF. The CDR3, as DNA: TGTGCCAGCAGTTTAGGGTCCGGGACAGGGGGCACTGAAGCTTTCTTT.

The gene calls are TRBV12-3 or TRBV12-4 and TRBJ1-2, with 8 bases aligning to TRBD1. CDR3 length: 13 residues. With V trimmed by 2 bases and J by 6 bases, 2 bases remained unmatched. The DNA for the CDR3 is TGTGCCAGCAGTTTATGGACAGGGAATGGCTACACCTTC. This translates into CASSLWTGNGYTF.

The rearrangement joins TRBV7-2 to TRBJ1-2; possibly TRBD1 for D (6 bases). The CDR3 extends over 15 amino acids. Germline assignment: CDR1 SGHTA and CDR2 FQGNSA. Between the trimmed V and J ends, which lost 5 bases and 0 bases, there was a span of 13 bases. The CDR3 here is CASSPGQHTNYGYTF. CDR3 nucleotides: TGTGCCAGCAGCCCCGGACAGCACACTAACTATGGCTACACCTTC.

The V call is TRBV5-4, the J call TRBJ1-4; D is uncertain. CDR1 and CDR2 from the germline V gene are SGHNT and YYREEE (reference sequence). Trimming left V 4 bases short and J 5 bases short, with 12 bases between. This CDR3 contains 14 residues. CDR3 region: CASSPHSGNEKLFF. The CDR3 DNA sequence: TGTGCCAGCAGCCCTCACAGTGGAAATGAAAAACTGTTTTTT.